This record covers a single T cell receptor (beta chain). It lacks a known antigen. Base qualities are not at hand, and no much larger clone is one base apart. This entry belongs to a study of identifying expanded T cells in peripheral blood (dated by TCRdb to about 2019). For the wider study: Technical replicates were generated by sequencing separate aliquots of the same genomic DNA pool, and four replicates were compared pairwise. Study-wide findings and limitations: In all healthy donors, the variance in clone template counts between samples taken two to three weeks apart rose significantly as total template count increased. Across all healthy-donor time intervals, the beta-binomial model significantly lowered both the number of clones called differentially abundant and the false-positive rate. Approximately 1.2 differentially abundant clones were flagged by the binomial model between technical replicates, whereas about 17 and 20 were flagged over about two weeks and four weeks, respectively. The authors expected that biological variance in healthy repertoires might rise further over much longer intervals, such as months to years.

Relative to germline, V is 4 bases shorter and J is 0 bases shorter, with 13 bases between their ends. The CDR3 numbers 14 residues from cysteine through phenylalanine. Kept here is only the CDR3 DNA, which spans 42 bases and is read in frame from base 1. The CDR1 and CDR2 encoded by the germline V gene are SQVTM and ANQGSEA. The immunoSEQ Assay, which uses bias-controlled multiplex PCR amplification of genomic DNA, was used to profile TCRbeta CDR3 regions. The authors' analysis ran thus. The absolute abundance of each unique TCRbeta CDR3 region was quantified after sequences were collapsed and filtered. Differential abundance was assessed using a binomial (Fisher-equivalent) model and a beta-binomial model in which time-dependent variance fitted from healthy donors was added. Any clone with fewer than 5 combined templates was excluded, and a clone was called differentially abundant if its Benjamini-Hochberg FDR was below 0.01. Using the form v = (b*log(k)+a)^2, the beta-binomial variance was modeled as a function of the total template count across the two samples. What TCRdb holds here is the immuneACCESS table cut down to in-frame rearrangements. Part of the clones is not present; checked against another copy, under half of the missing clones reflect an unresolved V gene, and the others are unexplained. Clone size and V and J calls were adopted from that table, with D and trimming inferred from the DNA. The sample data list approximately 94,000 clones, and 75% to 90% of these were observed just once. Jointly, the top ten make up 4.5% to 6.5% of the sample.

No immune events such as infections were documented for the healthy donors during the collection period. Healthy-donor blood repertoires served as a training cohort to calibrate time-dependent variance in a beta-binomial model of T-cell clone differential abundance. The training cohort was composed of about 10 healthy donors, 3 female and 7 male. The donors were between roughly 29 and 70 years old, with an average age of about 47 years. Whole blood was collected from each healthy donor at three time points spaced two weeks apart and obtained from a commercial supplier. For immunosequencing, genomic DNA was extracted from unsorted whole blood.

This receptor was obtained from a person between 18 and 75 years old in good health. The chain uses TRBV29-1 and TRBJ2-7; possibly the D gene is TRBD2, per 6 matching bases. The specimen was blood. The sequence in DNA is TGCAGCGTTGGAAGGAGGGGACTCTCCTACGAGCAGTACTTC. The resulting protein is CSVGRRGLSYEQYF.